This paragraph covers one TCR beta chain sequence. This specimen belongs to a study of monozygotic twins with inflammatory bowel disease. CDR3 length equals 15 residues. Germline lookup yields CDR1 LNHDA and CDR2 SQIVND (reference sequence). Using the 5' RACE reads, TCRdb records one entry per CDR3 protein without DNA. The listing records 150,000 to 200,000 distinct CDR3 sequences. Total RNA from whole blood was isolated with no T cell sorting. The sample was blood. The chain combines TRBV19 with TRBJ1-2. The sequence derives from a human donor with ulcerative colitis or Crohn's disease, or a healthy co-twin of an affected twin (not recorded which). CDR3 region: CASSIDGNFNYGYTF.